This TCR beta chain was identified during a study of OX40 agonist ivuxolimab in advanced cancers. Study-wide background: Six ivuxolimab dose levels, 0.01 to 10 mg/kg, were given intravenously every 2 weeks.

V lost 5 bases and J 1 base, leaving 13 bases between the germline ends. Germline CDR1 reads SGHNT; CDR2 reads YYREEE (reference sequence). This CDR3 is 16 amino acids long. Generated by immunoSEQ multiplex PCR, the TCRdb table keeps only in-frame clones and is missing some. The sample records approximately 13,000 clones, around 83% being singletons. Sampling of blood occurred at baseline, cycle 4 day 1, and cycle 7 day 1. The V call is TRBV5-4, the J call TRBJ2-6; tentatively, D is TRBD2 (5 bases). This material consisted of CD4+ or CD8+ T cells sorted from blood, taken in a trial of the OX40 agonist ivuxolimab. The source of this sequence is an adult with an advanced solid tumor such as melanoma, head and neck, liver or kidney cancer. The CDR3 DNA reads as TGTGCCAGCAGGCGACTCGGGGAGTCTGGGGCCAACGTCCTGACTTTC. Its protein product is CASRRLGESGANVLTF.